This entry lists 30 T cell receptor beta chains sequenced from one sample in a study of blood T cell repertoires in COVID-19 (dated by TCRdb to 2020 to 2022). Preparation of the library involved the immunoSEQ multiplex PCR assay. As stored in TCRdb, this immuneACCESS dataset retains in-frame rearrangements with V and J assigned. A fraction of the clones does not appear; measured against another copy, unresolved V genes explain less than half of the discrepancy, and the remainder lacks a known reason. The table for this sample lists approximately 200,000 clones; around four fifths of them were counted only once. The ten largest make up 12% of the sample. Sequences were obtained from PBMCs or T cells enriched from blood (not recorded which). The receptors here all came from a middle-aged man who had recovered from COVID-19.

The chain links TRBV10-3 to TRBJ1-2; tentative D call: TRBD1 (6 bases). Germline CDR1 reads ENHRY; CDR2 reads SYGVKD. CDR3 length equals 14 residues. V lost 8 bases and J 3 bases, leaving 16 bases between the germline ends. The CDR3 sequence: CAIGEGQSYYGYTF. Here the CDR3 DNA reads TGTGCCATCGGAGAAGGACAGAGTTACTATGGCTACACCTTC.

Many counts were recorded for this clone. V and J are TRBV4-1 and TRBJ1-3, with a weak D call TRBD1 (6 bases). The germline CDR1 and CDR2 sequences are MGHRA and YSYEKL. CDR3 size: 15 residues. The V end lost 3 bases, the J end lost 4 bases, and 13 bases lay between the germline ends. CDR3 nucleotides: TGCGCCAGCAGCCAGATGGGGGGGGGCGGAAACACCATATATTTT. This codes for CASSQMGGGGNTIYF.

This clone was counted once. The V call is TRBV13, the J call TRBJ1-1; 10 nucleotides align to TRBD1. The CDR3 sequence is 22 residues long. The J segment lost 0 bases and the V segment lost 2 bases, leaving 21 bases of the junction unmatched. The germline V gene has CDR1 PRHDT and CDR2 FYEKMQ (reference sequence). The CDR3 loop reads CASSLNSPRDRGFEDMNTEAFF. CDR3 nucleotides: TGTGCCAGCAGCTTAAATTCACCCCGGGACAGGGGATTCGAGGACATGAACACTGAAGCTTTCTTT.

The chain employs TRBV13 and TRBJ2-1, with D possibly being TRBD2 (5 bases). Germline values: CDR1 PRHDT, CDR2 FYEKMQ (reference sequence). The CDR3 has 16 amino acids. V lost 2 bases and J 0 bases, leaving 11 bases between the germline ends. CDR3 protein: CASSLRGPSSYNEQFF. The CDR3 DNA sequence: TGTGCCAGCAGCTTAAGAGGGCCGAGCTCCTACAATGAGCAGTTCTTC.

The V call is TRBV18, the J call TRBJ1-1, with 8 bases fitting TRBD1. The germline gives CDR1 KGHSH, CDR2 LQKENI. The CDR3 extends over 13 amino acids. Losses at the gene ends were 4 bases for V and 4 bases for J; bases not matched to a gene: 2. The CDR3, as DNA: TGTGCCAGCTCACAACAGGGGGGCACTGAAGCTTTCTTT. It yields the protein CASSQQGGTEAFF.

This CDR3 reads CASRYGESYEQYV. Written as DNA, the CDR3 is TGTGCCAGCAGGTATGGGGAGTCCTACGAGCAGTACGTC. This rearrangement joins TRBV6-5 to TRBJ2-7, with TRBD2 as a possible D gene (5 bases). V lost 6 bases and J 1 base, leaving 10 bases between the germline ends. The CDR3 is made up of 13 amino acids. Germline loops: CDR1 MNHEY, CDR2 SVGAGI.

The chain employs TRBV3-1 (or the pseudogene TRBV3-2) and TRBJ1-5, with 7 bases matching TRBD1. V lost 1 base and J lost 0; bases outside the gene matches: 18. The CDR3 is 21 amino acids. Per the germline V gene, CDR1 is LGHDT and CDR2 is YNNKEL (reference sequence). In DNA form, the CDR3 reads TGTGCCAGCAGCCAAGTCATTAAGGGGGACAGAGAGAGTTATAGCAATCAGCCCCAGCATTTT. This encodes CASSQVIKGDRESYSNQPQHF.

This chain's CDR3 is CASSLAVTASTDTQYF. The CDR3 region has the DNA TGTGCCAGCAGCTTGGCCGTGACAGCCAGCACAGATACGCAGTATTTT. The V and J genes are TRBV5-6 and TRBJ2-3, with D maybe TRBD1 (5 bases). Trimming shortened V by 0 bases and J by 0 bases, and 11 bases separated the two germline ends. The CDR3 runs 16 residues. Germline CDR1 SGHDT, CDR2 YYEEEE.

As regards this clone: Additional DNA sequences in this sample encode the identical CDR3. V and J are TRBV9 and TRBJ2-7; D is perhaps TRBD2 (5 bases). V was pared by 0 bases and J by 0 bases, with 7 bases between. Germline V CDR1 and CDR2: SGDLS, YYNGEE. This CDR3 is built from 14 residues. The CDR3 bases are TGTGCCAGCAGCGTAGCGGCGGGCTCCTACGAGCAGTACTTC. Residues: CASSVAAGSYEQYF.

CDR3 protein: CAGTSGDTGELFF. CDR3 coding DNA: TGTGCCGGAACTAGCGGGGACACCGGGGAGCTGTTTTTT. V and J are TRBV2 and TRBJ2-2, with 10 positions matching TRBD2. After removal of 11 bases from V and 3 bases from J, the junction contained 3 bases not matched to a gene. CDR1 SNHLY and CDR2 FYNNEI come from the germline V gene. This CDR3 comprises 13 residues.

The chain joins TRBV19 to TRBJ1-1, with D unclear. Germline CDR1 is LNHDA and CDR2 is SQIVND (reference sequence). This CDR3 has 13 amino acids. V lost 6 bases and J 7 bases, leaving 15 bases between the germline ends. Written as DNA, the CDR3 is TGTGCCAGTAGCCTTCGGGAGGGCGATGAAGCTTTCTTT. Translating gives CASSLREGDEAFF.

The rearrangement uses TRBV15 and TRBJ2-3; D might be TRBD2 (5 bases). The CDR3 runs to 14 residues. V was pared by 5 bases and J by 2 bases, with 11 bases between. Germline CDR1 reads LNHNV; CDR2 reads YYDKDF (reference sequence). This CDR3 is CATSPTGNTDTQYF. DNA of the CDR3: TGTGCCACCAGCCCAACCGGGAACACAGATACGCAGTATTTT.

This chain joins TRBV13 and TRBJ1-2, with 9 bases matching TRBD1. In germline, CDR1 is PRHDT, CDR2 FYEKMQ (reference sequence). The CDR3 spans 15 residues. V was pared by 4 bases and J by 8 bases, with 11 bases of the junction left unmatched. The CDR3 loop is CASSSRDRERRGYTF. Written as DNA, the CDR3 is TGTGCCAGCAGCTCGCGGGACAGGGAACGTCGGGGCTACACCTTC.

V is TRBV28 and J is TRBJ1-6; a possible D gene is TRBD1 (6 bases). This CDR3 has 18 residues. Germline V lookup: CDR1 MDHEN, CDR2 SYDVKM. V gave up 6 bases and J gave up 4 bases, with 22 bases separating them. CDR3 nucleotides: TGTGCCAGCAGCCTCATACCCCACAGGGCCGGGTATAATTCACCCCTCCACTTT. Protein: CASSLIPHRAGYNSPLHF.

The chain links TRBV7-2 to TRBJ1-4; no clear D gene. The CDR3 covers 12 residues. V was pared by 2 bases and J by 7 bases, with 5 bases between. The germline CDR1 and CDR2 sequences are SGHTA and FQGNSA. The CDR3 nucleotides read TGTGCCAGCAGCTTACCCCGTGAAAAACTGTTTTTT. Translating gives CASSLPREKLFF.

V gene TRBV5-4 combines with J gene TRBJ2-7, with 9 nucleotides matching TRBD1. The CDR3 covers 16 residues. CDR1 and CDR2 (germline): SGHNT, YYREEE (reference sequence). The V and J ends lost 6 bases and 3 bases, in that order; junction bases with no gene match: 13. CDR3 DNA sequence: TGTGCCAGCATCCCGGGTCCGGACAGGGGAAACTACGAGCAGTACTTC. It encodes CASIPGPDRGNYEQYF. Full variable domain (missing parts from reference TRBV5-4 and TRBJ2-7): ETGVTQSPTHLIKTRGQQVTLRCSSQSGHNTVSWYQQALGQGPQFIFQYYREEENGRGNFPPRFSGLQFPNYSSELNVNALELDDSALYLCASIPGPDRGNYEQYFGPGTRLTVT.

J is TRBJ2-5 and V is TRBV3-1 (or the pseudogene TRBV3-2); the D gene is possibly TRBD1 (6 bases). This CDR3 has 16 residues. Germline lookup yields CDR1 LGHDT and CDR2 YNNKEL (reference sequence). V shed 0 bases and J shed 0 bases, with 11 bases lying between them. The CDR3 protein is CASSQEGTRNQETQYF. CDR3 nucleotide sequence: TGTGCCAGCAGCCAAGAGGGGACAAGGAACCAAGAGACCCAGTACTTC.

This clone has a handful of counts. The gene calls are TRBV21-1 and TRBJ1-1. TRBV21-1 corresponds to a pseudogene. The CDR3 sequence is 13 residues long. The CDR3 reads CASTRRGPAEAFF. The CDR3, as DNA: TGTGCCAGCACCCGAAGAGGCCCAGCTGAAGCTTTCTTT.

The gene calls are TRBV4-3 and TRBJ1-1; 7 positions agree with TRBD1. The J segment lost 3 bases and the V segment lost 0 bases, leaving 4 bases of the junction unmatched. This CDR3 has 15 amino acids. Germline CDR1 and CDR2: LGHNA and YSLEER. The CDR3 DNA reads TGCGCCAGCAGCCAAGATTTGGGACAGTACACTGAAGCTTTCTTT. It is translated as CASSQDLGQYTEAFF.

The rearrangement uses TRBV19 and TRBJ1-1; weak D call: TRBD1 (6 bases). Trimming stripped 8 bases from V and 4 bases from J, with 14 bases between. From germline, CDR1 is LNHDA and CDR2 SQIVND (reference sequence). This CDR3 has 13 residues. In DNA form, the CDR3 reads TGTGCCAGTTGGGCCAGGGGTGGCACTGAAGCTTTCTTT. Protein: CASWARGGTEAFF.

This clone has only a few counts. V and J are TRBV29-1 and TRBJ1-4; no definite D call. CDR3 length equals 11 residues. From germline, CDR1 is SQVTM and CDR2 ANQGSEA. V lost 7 bases to trimming and J lost 11 bases, with 14 bases between them. CDR3 DNA sequence: TGCAGCGGCCGGGCGTCGGGGAAACTGTTTTTT. Translating gives CSGRASGKLFF.

CDR3 bases: TGCGCCAGCAGCGACGGGTGGTTGGACACTGAAGCTTTCTTT. Translating gives CASSDGWLDTEAFF. V gene TRBV5-1 combines with J gene TRBJ1-1; the D is unclear. CDR3 size: 14 residues. Between the trimmed V and J ends, which lost 4 bases and 3 bases, there was a span of 13 bases. In germline, CDR1 is SGHRS, CDR2 YFSETQ.

The chain joins TRBV23-1 to TRBJ2-1; TRBD1 agrees at 7 bases. TRBV23-1 is an ORF for which the function is uncertain. This CDR3 comprises 14 residues. V gave up 4 bases and J gave up 5 bases; unmatched junction bases: 5. CDR3: CASSPGTVDNEQFF. The CDR3 nucleotides are TGCGCCAGCAGTCCTGGGACAGTCGACAATGAGCAGTTCTTC.

The sample holds a few counts of this clone. The rearrangement links TRBV30 to TRBJ1-2; D might be TRBD1 (5 bases). The CDR3 has 12 residues. Germline loops: CDR1 GTSNPN, CDR2 SVGIG (reference sequence). Trimming shortened V by 2 bases and J by 4 bases, and 8 bases separated the two germline ends. The CDR3 is CAWSRQSYGYTF. The CDR3 DNA reads as TGTGCCTGGAGTAGACAGTCCTATGGCTACACCTTC.

This clone has just one count. The chain joins TRBV4-1 to TRBJ2-2; D is undetermined. Germline V gene sequence: CDR1 MGHRA, CDR2 YSYEKL. The CDR3 runs 17 residues. Trimming took 0 bases from V and 5 from J, leaving 16 bases between them. CDR3 protein: CASSQDLQDGGTGELFF. CDR3 sequence (DNA): TGCGCCAGCAGCCAAGATTTGCAGGATGGTGGGACCGGGGAGCTGTTTTTT.

The rearrangement uses TRBV19 and TRBJ1-6; D call uncertain. Germline V CDR1 and CDR2: LNHDA, SQIVND (reference sequence). V was trimmed by 3 bases and J by 14 bases, leaving 14 bases between them. This CDR3 spans 13 amino acids. The CDR3: CASSMVASGTLHF. CDR3 sequence (DNA): TGTGCCAGTAGTATGGTAGCGTCGGGTACCCTCCACTTT.

The chain joins TRBV11-2 to TRBJ1-3, with D possibly matching TRBD1 (5 bases). Deletions cut 5 bases from V and 2 bases from J, with 10 bases between. The CDR3 is made up of 14 amino acids. The germline V gene encodes CDR1 SGHAT and CDR2 FQNNGV. CDR3 residues: CASSAGYAGNTIYF. The DNA for the CDR3 is TGTGCCAGCAGCGCAGGGTACGCTGGAAACACCATATATTTT.

This clone appeared once. This chain links TRBV7-8 with TRBJ2-7; 9 bases are a match to TRBD1. With 4 bases clipped from V and 7 bases from J, the junction kept 14 bases outside the gene matches. The CDR3 extends over 16 amino acids. Germline CDR1 is SGHVS and CDR2 is FQNEAQ. CDR3: CASSSWGTGRFREQYV. In DNA, the CDR3 is TGTGCCAGCAGCTCCTGGGGGACAGGGCGTTTCCGGGAGCAGTACGTC.

The chain employs TRBV11-2 and TRBJ2-7; D might be TRBD2 (5 bases). V lost 1 base, J lost 3 bases, and 13 bases lay in between. CDR1 and CDR2 from the germline V gene are SGHAT and FQNNGV. This CDR3 has 15 amino acids. The CDR3 coding sequence is TGTGCCAGCAGCTTAGGTAGCCCGGGGAACTACGAGCAGTACTTC. Translated: CASSLGSPGNYEQYF.

V is TRBV5-1 and J is TRBJ2-3; weak D call: TRBD1 (6 bases). The V and J ends lost 0 bases and 0 bases respectively, with 11 bases between them. Per germline, CDR1 SGHRS and CDR2 YFSETQ. This CDR3 region has 16 residues. The chain's CDR3 is CASSLEGDLSTDTQYF. The CDR3 DNA reads TGCGCCAGCAGCTTGGAGGGGGACCTTAGCACAGATACGCAGTATTTT.